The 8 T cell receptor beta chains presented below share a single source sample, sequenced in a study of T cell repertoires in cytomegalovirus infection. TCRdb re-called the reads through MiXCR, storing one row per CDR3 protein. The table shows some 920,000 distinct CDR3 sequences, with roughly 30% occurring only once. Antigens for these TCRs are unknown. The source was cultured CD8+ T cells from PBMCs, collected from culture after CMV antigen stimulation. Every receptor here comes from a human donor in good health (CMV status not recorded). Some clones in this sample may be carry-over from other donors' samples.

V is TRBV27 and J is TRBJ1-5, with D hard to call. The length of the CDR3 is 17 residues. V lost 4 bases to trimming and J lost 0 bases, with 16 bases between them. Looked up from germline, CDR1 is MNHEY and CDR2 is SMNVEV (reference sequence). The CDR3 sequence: CASSSQSGLYSNQPQHF. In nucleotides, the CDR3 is TGTGCCAGCAGTTCTCAGTCCGGTCTCTATAGCAATCAGCCCCAGCATTTT.

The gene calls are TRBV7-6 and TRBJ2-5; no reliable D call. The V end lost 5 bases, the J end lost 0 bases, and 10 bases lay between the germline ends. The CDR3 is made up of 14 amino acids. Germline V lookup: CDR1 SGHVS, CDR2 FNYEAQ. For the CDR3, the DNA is TGTGCCAGCAGCCCCGAGGCGTACCAAGAGACCCAGTACTTC. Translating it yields CASSPEAYQETQYF.

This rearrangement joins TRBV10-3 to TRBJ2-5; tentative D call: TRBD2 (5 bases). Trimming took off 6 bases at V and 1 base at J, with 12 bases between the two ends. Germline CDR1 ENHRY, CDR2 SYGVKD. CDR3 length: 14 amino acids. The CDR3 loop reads CAISVLGSQETQYF. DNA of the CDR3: TGTGCCATCAGCGTACTAGGGAGCCAAGAGACCCAGTACTTC.

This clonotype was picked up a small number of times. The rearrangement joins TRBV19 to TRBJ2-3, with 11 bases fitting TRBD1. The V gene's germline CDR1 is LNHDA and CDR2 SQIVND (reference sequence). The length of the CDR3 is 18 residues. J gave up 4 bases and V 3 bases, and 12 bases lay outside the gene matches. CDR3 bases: TGTGCCAGTAGTATTGAGCATCTGGGACAGGGGGTCGCAGATACGCAGTATTTT. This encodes CASSIEHLGQGVADTQYF.

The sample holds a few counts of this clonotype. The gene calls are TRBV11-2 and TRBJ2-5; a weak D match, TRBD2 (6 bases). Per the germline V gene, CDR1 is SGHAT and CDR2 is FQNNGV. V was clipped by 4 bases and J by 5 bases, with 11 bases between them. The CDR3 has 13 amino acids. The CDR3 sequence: CASSWDWGETQYF. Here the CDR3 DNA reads TGTGCCAGCAGCTGGGACTGGGGGGAGACCCAGTACTTC.

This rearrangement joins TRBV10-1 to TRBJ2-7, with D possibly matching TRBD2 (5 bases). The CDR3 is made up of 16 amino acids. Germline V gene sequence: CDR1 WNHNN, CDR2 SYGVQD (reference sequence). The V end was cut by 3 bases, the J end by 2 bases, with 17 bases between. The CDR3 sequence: CASSESTGSSPYEQYF. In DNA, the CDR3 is TGCGCCAGCAGTGAAAGTACGGGGTCCTCCCCCTACGAGCAGTACTTC.

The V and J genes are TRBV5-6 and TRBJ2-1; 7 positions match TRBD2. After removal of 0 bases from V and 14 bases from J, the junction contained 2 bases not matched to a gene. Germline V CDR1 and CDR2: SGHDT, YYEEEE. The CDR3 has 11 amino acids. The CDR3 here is CASSLVGGEFF. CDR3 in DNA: TGTGCCAGCAGCTTGGTTGGGGGGGAGTTCTTC.

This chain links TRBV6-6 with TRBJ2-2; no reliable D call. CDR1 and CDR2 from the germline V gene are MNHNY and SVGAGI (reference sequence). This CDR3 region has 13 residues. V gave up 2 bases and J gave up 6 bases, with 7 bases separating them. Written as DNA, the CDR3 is TGTGCCAGCAGTTACCTGGTCTCCGGGGAGCTGTTTTTT. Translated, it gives CASSYLVSGELFF.